The source of this T cell receptor beta chain is a study of blood T cell repertoires in COVID-19. TCRdb's copy holds only in-frame clones and misses some; the assay was immunoSEQ multiplex PCR. This sample has about 83,000 clones, with around 83% found just once. Germline-derived CDR1 and CDR2 are SGHAT and FQNNGV. The V end lost 5 bases, the J end lost 5 bases, and 15 bases lay between the germline ends. CDR3 length equals 14 residues. This receptor was identified in a woman over 75 in a cohort sampled during active or convalescent COVID-19. The sequencing input was peripheral blood. This rearrangement joins TRBV11-2 to TRBJ2-5; possible D gene TRBD1, 5 bases. CDR3 coding DNA: TGTGCCAGCAGCCCCGCAGGGCGCGGCGAGACCCAGTACTTC. As protein: CASSPAGRGETQYF.